What follows are 7 T cell receptor beta chains derived from one specimen sequenced in a study of PD-L1 blockade in urothelial cancer. Repertoires were generated with immunoSEQ multiplex PCR, while TCRdb's copy carries only in-frame clones and drops some. Of about 73,000 clones in the sample, around 90% are singletons; the top ten hold 3.4%. The specimen was PBMCs, collected around atezolizumab (anti-PD-L1) treatment. Receptors were obtained from a man aged 60-69 years with urothelial cancer.

This clone showed up just a few times. The gene calls are TRBV2 and TRBJ2-7; 9 nucleotides agree with TRBD1. V was pared by 4 bases and J by 0 bases, with 7 bases of the junction left unmatched. The length of the CDR3 is 16 residues. Germline V gives CDR1 SNHLY, CDR2 FYNNEI. CDR3 sequence (DNA): TGTGCCAGCAGTGCAGGGACAGGGAGGAGCTCCTACGAGCAGTACTTC. It codes for CASSAGTGRSSYEQYF.

V usage is TRBV9 and J usage is TRBJ2-3; 8 nucleotides align to TRBD2. The CDR3 extends over 17 amino acids. Germline trimming cut 4 bases from V and 0 bases from J; bases unmatched to any gene: 10. Germline loops: CDR1 SGDLS, CDR2 YYNGEE. This chain's CDR3 is CASSRGGRTPSTDTQYF. The CDR3, as DNA: TGTGCCAGCAGCAGAGGCGGGAGGACCCCTAGCACAGATACGCAGTATTTT.

The gene calls are TRBV7-6 and TRBJ1-2; 11 bases fit TRBD1. Germline CDR1 reads SGHVS; CDR2 reads FNYEAQ. J was trimmed by 4 bases and V by 2 bases; bases with no gene match: 15. The CDR3 consists of 19 residues. CDR3 coding DNA: TGTGCCAGCAGCTTAAATTGGGGGAATTGGGGGACAGGGGGCTATGGCTACACCTTC. It specifies CASSLNWGNWGTGGYGYTF.

This chain joins TRBV19 and TRBJ2-2; TRBD1 agrees at 8 bases. The CDR3 sequence is 15 residues long. The V segment lost 0 bases and the J segment 6 bases; nucleotides outside the gene matches: 3. Germline-derived CDR1 and CDR2 are LNHDA and SQIVND (reference sequence). The CDR3 DNA is TGTGCCAGTAGTATAGAGACGACAGGGGCCGGGGAGCTGTTTTTT. This codes for CASSIETTGAGELFF. Using reference TRBV19 and TRBJ2-2 for the parts outside the CDR3, the full variable domain is DGGITQSPKYLFRKEGQNVTLSCEQNLNHDAMYWYRQDPGQGLRLIYYSQIVNDFQKGDIAEGYSVSREKKESFPLTVTSAQKNPTAFYLCASSIETTGAGELFFGEGSRLTVL.

This clone was observed a few times. The chain uses TRBV6-5 and TRBJ1-2; possibly TRBD1 for D (5 bases). Trimming shortened V by 5 bases and J by 4 bases, and 11 bases separated the two germline ends. CDR3 length: 13 residues. Germline V CDR1 and CDR2: MNHEY, SVGAGI. The DNA of the CDR3 is TGTGCCAGCAGTGCGGGACGGATCTATGGCTACACCTTC. This sequence encodes CASSAGRIYGYTF.

This chain connects TRBV27 to TRBJ2-3, with TRBD2 identical over 11 bases. Losses at the gene ends were 6 bases for V and 4 bases for J; bases not matched to a gene: 6. The CDR3 totals 15 residues. Germline V gene sequence: CDR1 MNHEY, CDR2 SMNVEV (reference sequence). The CDR3 DNA sequence: TGTGCCAGCAGCCCGAGACTAGCGGGGCCAGATACGCAGTATTTT. Protein: CASSPRLAGPDTQYF.

The sample holds a few counts of this clone. J is TRBJ1-1 and V is TRBV19; D is ambiguous. Germline assignment: CDR1 LNHDA and CDR2 SQIVND (reference sequence). CDR3 length: 11 residues. Trimming pared 9 bases from V and 5 bases from J, leaving 10 bases between. For the CDR3, the DNA is TGTGCCAGCCTACGGTGGACTGAAGCTTTCTTT. Translated: CASLRWTEAFF.